This TCR beta chain was identified in a study of blood T cell repertoires in COVID-19. Assay used: immunoSEQ multiplex PCR; TCRdb lists only in-frame clones, some missing. The table includes more than 150,000 clones, roughly 79% detected once. The germline V gene encodes CDR1 SSHAT and CDR2 FNYEAQ (reference sequence). Trimming cost V 4 bases and J 0 bases; bases outside gene matches: 0. The CDR3 runs to 14 residues. This receptor was identified in a woman of 80 years or more with COVID-19, enrolled during active disease. The sequencing input was peripheral blood. The genes are TRBV7-7 and TRBJ1-3; 7 bases align to TRBD1. Here the CDR3 reads CASSSGGSGNTIYF. The CDR3 DNA reads as TGTGCCAGCAGCTCAGGGGGCTCTGGAAACACCATATATTTT.